This record concerns one T cell receptor (beta chain) sequence. From germline, CDR1 is MGHRA and CDR2 YSYEKL. V shed 0 bases, J shed 4 bases, and the junction held 4 bases outside the gene matches. The CDR3 covers 15 residues. The data stem from a study of T cell changes during pregnancy in multiple sclerosis. TCRdb's copy holds only in-frame clones and misses some; the assay was immunoSEQ multiplex PCR. The sample has about 100,000 clones, 85% to 95% seen once. This sample comprised peripheral blood, obtained before pregnancy. This clonotype was obtained from a female donor with multiple sclerosis, enrolled in a pregnancy study. This sequence joins TRBV4-1 and TRBJ1-1; TRBD1 aligns across 8 bases. In nucleotides, the CDR3 is TGCGCCAGCAGCCAAGACCGGACAGGGATCACTGAAGCTTTCTTT. Amino acids: CASSQDRTGITEAFF.